Sequencing of this T cell receptor (beta chain) was carried out in a study of control samples from healthy donors and cancer patients. The germline V gene encodes CDR1 MNHEY and CDR2 SMNVEV (reference sequence). V dropped 7 bases and J dropped 3; count of bases not matched to a gene: 2. The CDR3 has 12 residues. TCRdb's table, derived via immunoSEQ multiplex PCR, lists solely in-frame clones and lacks some. Of tens of thousands of clones in the sample, 70% to 90% were seen once. This clone was counted a few times. Sequencing was performed on blood. The TCR comes from a man aged 45 to 65 in good health. The V call is TRBV27, the J call TRBJ1-1; 7 bases agree with TRBD1. The CDR3 is CASTTGDTEAFF. DNA for the CDR3: TGTGCCAGCACCACAGGGGACACTGAAGCTTTCTTT.